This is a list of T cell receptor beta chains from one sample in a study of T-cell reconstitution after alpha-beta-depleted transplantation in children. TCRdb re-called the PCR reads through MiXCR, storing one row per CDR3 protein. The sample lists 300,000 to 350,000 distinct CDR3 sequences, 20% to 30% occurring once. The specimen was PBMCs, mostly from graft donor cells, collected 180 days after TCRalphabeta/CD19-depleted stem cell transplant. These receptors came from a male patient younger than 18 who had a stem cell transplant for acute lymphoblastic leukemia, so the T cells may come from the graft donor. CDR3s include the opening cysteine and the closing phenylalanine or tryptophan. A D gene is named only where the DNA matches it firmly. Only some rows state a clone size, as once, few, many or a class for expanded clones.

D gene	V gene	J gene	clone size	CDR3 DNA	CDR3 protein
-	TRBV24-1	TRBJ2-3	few	TGTGCCACCAGTGATGTGAGCACAGATACGCAGTATTTT	CATSDVSTDTQYF
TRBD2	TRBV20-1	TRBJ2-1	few	TGCAGTGCCGTCCCGGGCGGGAGTCAAAAAAATGAGCAGTTCTTC	CSAVPGGSQKNEQFF
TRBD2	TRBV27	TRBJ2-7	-	TGTGCCAGCAAGGCGGCGGGGGTCTTATTCTACGAGCAGTACTTC	CASKAAGVLFYEQYF
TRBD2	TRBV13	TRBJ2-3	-	TGTGCCAGCAGCTTATGGACTAGCGGGGGAAATACGCAGTATTTT	CASSLWTSGGNTQYF
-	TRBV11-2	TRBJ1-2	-	TGTGCCAGCAGCTTAGACGGGACAATTGGCTACACCTTC	CASSLDGTIGYTF
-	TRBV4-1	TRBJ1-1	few	TGCGCCAGCAGCCACCCAAGCTCCGGGGAGAACACTGAAGCTTTCTTT	CASSHPSSGENTEAFF
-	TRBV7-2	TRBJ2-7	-	TGTGCCAGCAGCTTACAACCCCCGAGCTCCTACGAGCAGTACTTC	CASSLQPPSSYEQYF
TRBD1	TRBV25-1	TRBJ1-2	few	TGTGCCAGCAGTGTCCGGGACAGGGGTGGCTACACCTTC	CASSVRDRGGYTF
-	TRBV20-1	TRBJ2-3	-	TGCAGTGCTAGGTTCGGCACAGATACGCAGTATTTT	CSARFGTDTQYF
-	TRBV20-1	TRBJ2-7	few	TGCAGTGCTAGAGATCTCAGGTGGGAGCACGAGCAGTACTTC	CSARDLRWEHEQYF
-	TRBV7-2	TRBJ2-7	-	TGTGCCAGCAGCTACAGGGAAGCCTACTCCTACGAGCAGTACTTC	CASSYREAYSYEQYF
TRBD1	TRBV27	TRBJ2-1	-	TGTGCCAGCAGTTATGGGACAGGGGAGTATGAGCAGTTCTTC	CASSYGTGEYEQFF
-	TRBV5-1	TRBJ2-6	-	TGCGCCAGCAGCTTGACTACGGGCTCTGGGGCCAACGTCCTGACTTTC	CASSLTTGSGANVLTF
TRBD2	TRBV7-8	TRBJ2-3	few	TGTGCCAGCAGCTTACTAGCGGATGATACGCAGTATTTT	CASSLLADDTQYF
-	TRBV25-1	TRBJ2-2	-	TGTGCCAGCAGGGCGGGACGAGGGAACGGGGAGCTGTTTTTT	CASRAGRGNGELFF
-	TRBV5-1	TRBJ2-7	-	TGCGCCAGCAGCTTGGGAAGGGACCCCTACGAGCAGTACTTC	CASSLGRDPYEQYF
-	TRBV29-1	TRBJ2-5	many	TGCCTTAGTCGTGAGACCCAGTACTTC	CLSRETQYF
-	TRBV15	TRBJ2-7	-	TGTGCCACCAGCAGAGATTGGCAGGGTAACTACGAGCAGTACTTC	CATSRDWQGNYEQYF
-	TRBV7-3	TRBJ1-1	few	TGTGCCAGCGGGGGGGGCCCTATGAACACTGAAGCTTTCTTT	CASGGGPMNTEAFF
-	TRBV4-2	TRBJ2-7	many	TGTGCCAGCAGCCAAGATCCGGGCAGCTCGGACCGCTACGAGCAGTACTTC	CASSQDPGSSDRYEQYF
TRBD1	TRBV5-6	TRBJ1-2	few	TGTGCCAGCAGCAGTACTCGGGACAGGTATCCCTTCTATGGCTACACCTTC	CASSSTRDRYPFYGYTF
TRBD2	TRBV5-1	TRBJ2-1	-	TGCGCCAGCAGCTTTAGCGGGAATTCCTACAATGAGCAGTTCTTC	CASSFSGNSYNEQFF
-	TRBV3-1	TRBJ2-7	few	TGTGCCAGCAGCCAAGGTAAGGTCCCAAGCTACGAGCAGTACTTC	CASSQGKVPSYEQYF
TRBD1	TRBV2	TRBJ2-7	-	TGTGCCAGCAGTGGGGACAGGGTGCGATCCGAGCAGTACTTC	CASSGDRVRSEQYF
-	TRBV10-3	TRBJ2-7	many	TGTGCCATCAGTGGAACTGCTGGCCACGAGCAGTACTTC	CAISGTAGHEQYF
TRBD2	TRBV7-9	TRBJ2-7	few	TGTGCCAGCAGCTCTGGGGTAGCGGGAGATCCCTACGAGCAGTACTTC	CASSSGVAGDPYEQYF